One TCR beta chain is described in this entry. Its antigen is unidentified. This entry comes from a study of CD8 T cells in ankylosing spondylitis. General study points: A TCR beta motif of about 8 highly homologous variants appeared characteristic of ankylosing spondylitis blood. CD8+ by phenotype, disease-linked clones were relatively rare in peripheral blood.

V shed 7 bases and J shed 0 bases, with 13 bases lying between them. The CDR3 totals 14 residues. In making TCR beta libraries, quantitative 5'-RACE with molecular barcodes was used. Via MiXCR, TCRdb re-called the 5' RACE reads, giving one row per CDR3 protein. The sample records under 250,000 distinct CDR3 sequences, roughly 32% being singletons. The receptor's source is a male donor with ankylosing spondylitis or in good health (not recorded which). Input material: blood, either unsorted or a sorted T cell fraction (not recorded which). The rearrangement joins TRBV12-3 or TRBV12-4 to TRBJ2-7; D possibly uses TRBD1 or TRBD2 (5 bases each). The CDR3: CASNSRDGSYEQYF. DNA of the CDR3: TGTGCCAGCAATTCCCGGGACGGCTCCTACGAGCAGTACTTC.